A selection of T cell receptor beta chains follows, all from one sample in a study of vaccination effects on CD4 cells after COVID-19. Measured with immunoSEQ multiplex PCR; TCRdb has only the in-frame clones, and not every one. The table shows approximately 22,000 clones, with roughly 80% occurring only once. Their target antigens are unknown. The specimen comprised CD4+ T cells from PBMCs cultured with HCoV-NL63 spike peptides, sampled before COVID-19 vaccination. The receptors here all came from a human donor who received a COVID-19 vaccine. Both conserved end residues are part of each CDR3. The order of the fields is J gene, V gene, D gene, clone size, CDR3 DNA, CDR3 protein. D genes are given only for firm matches. For some rows the clone size is stated as once, few or many, or as a class when expanded; others skip it.

J: TRBJ1-3
V: TRBV5-4
D: .
size: few
DNA: TGTGCCAGCAGCTTGTATCGGGATGGGACTGGAAACACCATATATTTT
CDR3: CASSLYRDGTGNTIYF

J: TRBJ2-1
V: TRBV5-1
D: .
size: .
DNA: TGCGCCAGCAGCCCGGCCGCGGGACATAGCTCCTACAATGAGCAGTTCTTC
CDR3: CASSPAAGHSSYNEQFF

J: TRBJ2-5
V: TRBV11-2
D: .
size: .
DNA: TGTGCCAGCAGCTTATTCGGCCTGGGGGAGACCCAGTACTTC
CDR3: CASSLFGLGETQYF

J: TRBJ1-5
V: TRBV15
D: .
size: .
DNA: TGTGCCACCAGCAGAGAAAAAACATGGAATCAGCCCCAGCATTTT
CDR3: CATSREKTWNQPQHF

J: TRBJ2-6
V: TRBV14
D: .
size: .
DNA: TGTGCCAGCAGCCAAGATATGACTCTTGGGGCCAACGTCCTGACTTTC
CDR3: CASSQDMTLGANVLTF

J: TRBJ1-1
V: TRBV19
D: TRBD1
size: .
DNA: TGTGCCAGTAGTAGGAGGGGACAGGGGATCATGAACACTGAAGCTTTCTTT
CDR3: CASSRRGQGIMNTEAFF

J: TRBJ2-1
V: TRBV2
D: .
size: .
DNA: TGTGCCAGCAGCACCCTTTCGGGCTCCTACAATGAGCAGTTCTTC
CDR3: CASSTLSGSYNEQFF

J: TRBJ2-3
V: TRBV11-2
D: .
size: .
DNA: TGTGCCAGCAGCCAGGGATACACAGATACGCAGTATTTT
CDR3: CASSQGYTDTQYF

J: TRBJ2-5
V: TRBV5-1
D: .
size: .
DNA: TGCGCCAGCAGCTTGGACAGGCCGGAGACCCAGTACTTC
CDR3: CASSLDRPETQYF

J: TRBJ2-3
V: TRBV3-1/TRBV3-2
D: .
size: few
DNA: TGTGCCAGCAATCAGACTAGCACAGATACGCAGTATTTT
CDR3: CASNQTSTDTQYF